The sequence of this T cell receptor (beta chain) was determined in a study of graft-versus-host responses after intestinal transplantation (dated by TCRdb to the early 2020s). Regarding the complete study: Multivisceral, liver-intestinal, or isolated intestinal transplants were received by the recipients. After intestinal transplantation, graft-versus-host and host-versus-graft alloreactive T cell clones in the graft, circulation and bone marrow were tracked using bulk TCR-beta CDR3 sequencing. Every recipient was given anti-thymocyte globulin induction, followed by roughly 3 years of maintenance tacrolimus and steroids. Alloreactive clones were identified by sequencing pre-transplant mixed lymphocyte reaction products and comparing them with unstimulated pre-transplant donor and recipient T cells. A peak of at least 4% donor T cells among recipient peripheral blood mononuclear cells was the definition used for donor T cell macrochimerism. Instead of going to the commercial service, samples from three later patients were sequenced in-house on an Illumina MiSeq and processed with MiXCR. A cohort of some 24 intestinal transplant recipients, including one retransplant, was enrolled, and a few patients lacking pretransplant specimens were excluded. Overall study results and their limits: Early after transplant, peak levels of circulating GvH clones were found to be associated with declines in HvG clones. GvH clones were detected in recipient bone marrow, and some of these GvH clones were observed earlier in ileal mucosa or blood, consistent with an intestinal mucosal origin. Patients with donor T cell macrochimerism had high GvH to HvG T cell clonal ratios in their allografts. Conclusions were limited by the relatively low number and heterogeneity of intestinal transplant patients.

The library was generated by the immunoSEQ multiplex PCR assay. For most patients, genomic DNA was subjected to high-throughput TCR-beta CDR3 sequencing by Adaptive Biotechnologies. The published analysis was carried out like this. Adaptive's ImmunoSEQ software supplied the TCR sequencing data for around 19 patients, while MiXCR and VDJtools were used to process a few other patients. CDR3 nucleotide sequences shared between donor and recipient were removed because their origin could not be assigned. To be classed as alloreactive, a clone needed at least 2-fold expansion over unstimulated cells and a minimum CFSE-low frequency of 0.002% (template counts) or 0.001% (read counts). Clones detected in sequenced pre-transplant spleen, lymph node, or MLR CFSE-low populations of the donor or recipient were defined as mappable. The cumulative frequency of alloreactive clones was calculated as a percentage of all sequences, weighted by copy number. TCRdb obtained this table from immuneACCESS and retained in-frame rearrangements with V and J assigned. These tables miss some clones; where compared with another copy, unresolved V genes account for less than half of the shortfall, and the remainder is unexplained. That table furnishes V, J and clone size, whereas the DNA furnished D and trimming. This sample comprises 35,000 to 40,000 clones, roughly 90% of them detected only once. The ten largest clones capture about a sixth of the sample.

This clone was seen a handful of times. The antigen it binds to is not known. No base quality information exists; no much larger clone differs at one position. To isolate intraepithelial and lamina propria lymphocytes from graft specimens, dithiothreitol, EDTA incubations and collagenase D digestion were used. Bulk TCR-beta sequencing was performed on serial intestinal graft biopsy specimens collected as late as 600 days after transplant. Here the sequenced sample was ileum tissue, taken 200 to 210 days after intestinal transplant. The sequence derives from a human patient who received an intestinal transplant, so some T cells may come from the graft donor.

This receptor has the CDR3 CSVASSGNTDTQYF. The nucleotide sequence is given as TGCAGCGTTGCGTCTAGCGGCAACACAGATACGCAGTATTTT. The sequence is built from TRBV29-1 and TRBJ2-3; TRBD2 aligns with 7 central bases. According to the germline V gene, CDR1 reads SQVTM and CDR2 reads ANQGSEA. V is pruned by 4 bases and J by 2 bases, leaving 6 bases of the junction without a gene match. The CDR3 sequence holds 14 residues, the cysteine and phenylalanine included. Left in the record is the CDR3 DNA by itself, 42 bases read in frame from the first base.